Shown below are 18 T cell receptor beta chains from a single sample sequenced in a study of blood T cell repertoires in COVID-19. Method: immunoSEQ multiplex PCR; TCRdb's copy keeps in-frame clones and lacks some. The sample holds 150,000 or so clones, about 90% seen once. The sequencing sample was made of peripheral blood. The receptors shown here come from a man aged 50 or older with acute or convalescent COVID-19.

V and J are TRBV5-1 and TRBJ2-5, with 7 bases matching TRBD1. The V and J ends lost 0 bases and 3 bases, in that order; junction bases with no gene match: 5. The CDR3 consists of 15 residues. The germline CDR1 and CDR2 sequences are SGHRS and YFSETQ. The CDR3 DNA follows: TGCGCCAGCAGCTTGGACCCCGGGACAGAAGAGACCCAGTACTTC. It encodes CASSLDPGTEETQYF.

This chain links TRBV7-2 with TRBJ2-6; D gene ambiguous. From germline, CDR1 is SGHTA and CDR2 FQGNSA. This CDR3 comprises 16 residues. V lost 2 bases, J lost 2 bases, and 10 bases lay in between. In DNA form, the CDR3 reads TGTGCCAGCAGCTTATCGGGTTGGGCTGGGGCCAACGTCCTGACTTTC. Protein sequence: CASSLSGWAGANVLTF.

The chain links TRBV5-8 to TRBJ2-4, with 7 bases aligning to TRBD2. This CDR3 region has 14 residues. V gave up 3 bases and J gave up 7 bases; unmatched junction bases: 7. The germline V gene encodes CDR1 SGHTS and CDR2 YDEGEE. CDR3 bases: TGTGCCAGCAGCTCCTCGGGAGGTGGGAACATTCAGTACTTC. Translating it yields CASSSSGGGNIQYF.

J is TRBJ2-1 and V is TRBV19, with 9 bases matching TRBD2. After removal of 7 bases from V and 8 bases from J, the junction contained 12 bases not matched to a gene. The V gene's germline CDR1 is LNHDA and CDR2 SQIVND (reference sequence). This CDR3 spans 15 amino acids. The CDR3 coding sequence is TGTGCCAGTACCTCAGGACCTAGCGGGGTTTATGAGCAGTTCTTC. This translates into CASTSGPSGVYEQFF.

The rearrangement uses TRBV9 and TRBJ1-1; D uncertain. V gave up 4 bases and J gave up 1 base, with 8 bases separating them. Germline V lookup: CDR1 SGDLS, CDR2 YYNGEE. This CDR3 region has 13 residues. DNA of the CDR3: TGTGCCAGCAGCACCTCACAGAACACTGAAGCTTTCTTT. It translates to CASSTSQNTEAFF.

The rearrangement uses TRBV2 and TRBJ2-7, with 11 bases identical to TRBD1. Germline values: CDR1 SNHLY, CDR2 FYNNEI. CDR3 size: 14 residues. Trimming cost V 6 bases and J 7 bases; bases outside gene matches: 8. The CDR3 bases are TGTGCCAGCAGGACGGGACAGGGGGGCCGGGAGCAGTACTTC. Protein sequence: CASRTGQGGREQYF.

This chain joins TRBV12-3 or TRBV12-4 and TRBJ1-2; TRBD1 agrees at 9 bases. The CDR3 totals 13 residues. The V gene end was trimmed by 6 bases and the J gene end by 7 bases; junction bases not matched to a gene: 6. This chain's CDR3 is CASSPGQGAGYTF. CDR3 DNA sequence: TGTGCCAGCAGCCCGGGACAGGGCGCTGGCTACACCTTC.

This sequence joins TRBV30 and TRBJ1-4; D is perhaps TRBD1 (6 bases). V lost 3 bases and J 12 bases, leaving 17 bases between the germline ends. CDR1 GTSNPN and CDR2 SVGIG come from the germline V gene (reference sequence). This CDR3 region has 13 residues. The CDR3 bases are TGTGCCTGGAGGGGGGCCGACCCCGAGGAACTGTTTTTT. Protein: CAWRGADPEELFF.

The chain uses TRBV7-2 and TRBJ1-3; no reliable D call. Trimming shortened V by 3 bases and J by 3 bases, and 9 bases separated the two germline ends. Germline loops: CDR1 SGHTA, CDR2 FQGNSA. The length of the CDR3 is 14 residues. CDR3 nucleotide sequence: TGTGCCAGCAGCTTCGGGATTCATGGAAACACCATATATTTT. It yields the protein CASSFGIHGNTIYF.

The CDR3 nucleotides are TGTGCCAGCAGCCCCGGACAGGGGGCTCTTTTCTATGGCTACACCTTC. This translates into CASSPGQGALFYGYTF. The chain recombines TRBV13 with TRBJ1-2; 11 nucleotides align to TRBD1. The V and J ends lost 5 bases and 4 bases, in that order; junction bases with no gene match: 9. The CDR3 length is 16 residues. Germline V gene sequence: CDR1 PRHDT, CDR2 FYEKMQ (reference sequence).

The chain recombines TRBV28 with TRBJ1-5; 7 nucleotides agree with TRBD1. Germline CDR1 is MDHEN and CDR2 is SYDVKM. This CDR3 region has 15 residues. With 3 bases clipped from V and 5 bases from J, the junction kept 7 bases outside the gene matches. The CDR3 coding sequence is TGTGCCAGCAGTTTCGTAGACAGGGAAGATCAGCCCCAGCATTTT. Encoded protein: CASSFVDREDQPQHF.

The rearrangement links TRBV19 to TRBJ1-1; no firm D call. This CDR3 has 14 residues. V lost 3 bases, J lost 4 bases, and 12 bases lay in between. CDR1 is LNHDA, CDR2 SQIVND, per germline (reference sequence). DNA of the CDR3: TGTGCCAGTAGTATTACCAGTTTTGCCACTGAAGCTTTCTTT. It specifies CASSITSFATEAFF.

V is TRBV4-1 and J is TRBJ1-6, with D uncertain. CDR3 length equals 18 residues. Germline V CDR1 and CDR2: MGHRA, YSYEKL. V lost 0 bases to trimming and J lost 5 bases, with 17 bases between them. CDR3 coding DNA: TGCGCCAGCAGCCAAGAAGAGGATGCGGATCCAGATAATTCACCCCTCCACTTT. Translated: CASSQEEDADPDNSPLHF.

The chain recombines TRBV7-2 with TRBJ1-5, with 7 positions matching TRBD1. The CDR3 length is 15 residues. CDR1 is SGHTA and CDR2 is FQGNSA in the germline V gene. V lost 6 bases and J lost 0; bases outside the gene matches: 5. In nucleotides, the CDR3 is TGTGCCAGCAGTCGGACAGGCAATAGCAATCAGCCCCAGCATTTT. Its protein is CASSRTGNSNQPQHF.

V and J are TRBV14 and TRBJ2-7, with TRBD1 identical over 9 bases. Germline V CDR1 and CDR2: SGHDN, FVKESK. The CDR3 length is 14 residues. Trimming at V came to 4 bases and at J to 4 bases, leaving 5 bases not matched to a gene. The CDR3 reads CASSPGTGSYEQYF. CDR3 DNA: TGTGCCAGCAGCCCCGGGACAGGGTCTTACGAGCAGTACTTC.

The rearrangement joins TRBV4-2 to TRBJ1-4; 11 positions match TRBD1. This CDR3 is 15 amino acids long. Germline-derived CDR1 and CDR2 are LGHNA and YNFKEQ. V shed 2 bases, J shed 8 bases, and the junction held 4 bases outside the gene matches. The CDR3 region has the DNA TGTGCCAGCAGCCAACCGGGACAGGGGGACGAAAAACTGTTTTTT. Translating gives CASSQPGQGDEKLFF.

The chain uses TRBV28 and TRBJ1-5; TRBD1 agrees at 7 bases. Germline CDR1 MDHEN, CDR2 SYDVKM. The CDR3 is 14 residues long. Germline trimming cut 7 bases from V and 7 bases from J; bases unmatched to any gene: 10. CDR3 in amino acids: CASTLKGAGQPQHF. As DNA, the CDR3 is TGTGCCAGCACCTTGAAGGGGGCAGGCCAGCCCCAGCATTTT.

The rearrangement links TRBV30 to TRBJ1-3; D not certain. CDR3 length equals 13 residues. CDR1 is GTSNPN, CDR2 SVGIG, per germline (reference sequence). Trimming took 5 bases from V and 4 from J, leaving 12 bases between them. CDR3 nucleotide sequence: TGTGCCTGGGATGTTACGAGAGGAAACACCATATATTTT. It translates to CAWDVTRGNTIYF.